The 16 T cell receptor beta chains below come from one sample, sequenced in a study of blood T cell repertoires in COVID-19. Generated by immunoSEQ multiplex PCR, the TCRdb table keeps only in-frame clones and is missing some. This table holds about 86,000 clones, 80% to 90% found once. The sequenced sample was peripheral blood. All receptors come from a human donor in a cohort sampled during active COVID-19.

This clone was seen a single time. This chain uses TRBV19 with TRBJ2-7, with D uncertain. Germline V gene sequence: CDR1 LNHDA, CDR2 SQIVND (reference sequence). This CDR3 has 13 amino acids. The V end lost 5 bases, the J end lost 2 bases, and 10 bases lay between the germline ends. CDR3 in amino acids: CASSPMATYEQYF. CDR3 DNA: TGTGCCAGTAGTCCAATGGCCACCTACGAGCAGTACTTC.

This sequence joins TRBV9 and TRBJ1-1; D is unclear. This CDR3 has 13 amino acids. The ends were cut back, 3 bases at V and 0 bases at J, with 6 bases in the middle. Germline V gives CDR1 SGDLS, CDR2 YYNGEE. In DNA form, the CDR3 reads TGTGCCAGCAGCGGGAGAATGAACACTGAAGCTTTCTTT. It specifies CASSGRMNTEAFF. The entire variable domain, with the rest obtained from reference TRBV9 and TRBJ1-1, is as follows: DSGVTQTPKHLITATGQRVTLRCSPRSGDLSVYWYQQSLDQGLQFLIQYYNGEERAKGNILERFSAQQFPDLHSELNLSSLELGDSALYFCASSGRMNTEAFFGQGTRLTVV.

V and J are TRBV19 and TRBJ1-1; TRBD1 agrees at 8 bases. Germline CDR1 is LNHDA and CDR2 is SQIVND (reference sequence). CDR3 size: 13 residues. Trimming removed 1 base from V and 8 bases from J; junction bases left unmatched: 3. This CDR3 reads CASSIGTGLEAFF. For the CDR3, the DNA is TGTGCCAGTAGTATAGGGACAGGGCTGGAAGCTTTCTTT.

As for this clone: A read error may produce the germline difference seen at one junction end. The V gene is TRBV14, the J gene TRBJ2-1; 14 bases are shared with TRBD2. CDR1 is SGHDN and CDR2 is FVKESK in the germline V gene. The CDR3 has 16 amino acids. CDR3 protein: CAGSQPGLAGDNEQFF. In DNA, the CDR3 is TGTGCCGGCAGCCAACCGGGACTAGCGGGAGACAATGAGCAGTTCTTC.

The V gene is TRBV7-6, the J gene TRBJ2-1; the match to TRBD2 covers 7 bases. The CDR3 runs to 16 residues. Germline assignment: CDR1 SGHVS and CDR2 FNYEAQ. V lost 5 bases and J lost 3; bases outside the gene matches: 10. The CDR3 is CASSKKPRGDYNEQFF. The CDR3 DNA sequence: TGTGCCAGCAGCAAAAAGCCACGGGGGGACTACAATGAGCAGTTCTTC.

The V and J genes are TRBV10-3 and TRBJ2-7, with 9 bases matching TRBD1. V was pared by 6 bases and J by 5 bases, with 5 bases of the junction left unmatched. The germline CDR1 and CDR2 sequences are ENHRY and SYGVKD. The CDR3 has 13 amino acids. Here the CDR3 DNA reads TGTGCCATCAGAGGGACAGGGATAGACGAGCAGTACTTC. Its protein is CAIRGTGIDEQYF.

The CDR3 region has the DNA TGCGCCAGCAGCCGCGGAGCCGAACGGAACACCATATATTTT. The encoded protein is CASSRGAERNTIYF. This rearrangement joins TRBV5-1 to TRBJ1-3; D gene unclear. Trimming took off 4 bases at V and 7 bases at J, with 15 bases between the two ends. The CDR3 is 14 residues long. The germline CDR1 and CDR2 sequences are SGHRS and YFSETQ.

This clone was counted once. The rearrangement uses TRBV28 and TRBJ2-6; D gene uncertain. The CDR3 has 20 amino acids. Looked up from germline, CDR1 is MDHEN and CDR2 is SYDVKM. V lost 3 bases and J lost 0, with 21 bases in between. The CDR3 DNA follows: TGTGCCAGCAGTTTCTCTCCCCCGCAGGCCGCCGTCTCTGGGGCCAACGTCCTGACTTTC. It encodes CASSFSPPQAAVSGANVLTF.

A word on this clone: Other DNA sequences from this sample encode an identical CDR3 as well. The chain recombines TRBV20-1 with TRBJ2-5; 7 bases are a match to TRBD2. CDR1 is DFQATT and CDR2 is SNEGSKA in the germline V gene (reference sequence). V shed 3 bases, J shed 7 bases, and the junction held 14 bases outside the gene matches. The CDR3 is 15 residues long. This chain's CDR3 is CSASGGGPSRGTQYF. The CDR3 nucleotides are TGCAGTGCTAGTGGGGGGGGTCCCTCGCGGGGGACCCAGTACTTC.

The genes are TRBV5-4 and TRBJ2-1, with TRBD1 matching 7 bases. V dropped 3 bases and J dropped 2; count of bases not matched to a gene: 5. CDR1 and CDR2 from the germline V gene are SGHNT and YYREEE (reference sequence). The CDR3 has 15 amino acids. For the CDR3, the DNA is TGTGCCAGCAGCTCCGGGACAGCGACCTACAATGAGCAGTTCTTC. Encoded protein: CASSSGTATYNEQFF.

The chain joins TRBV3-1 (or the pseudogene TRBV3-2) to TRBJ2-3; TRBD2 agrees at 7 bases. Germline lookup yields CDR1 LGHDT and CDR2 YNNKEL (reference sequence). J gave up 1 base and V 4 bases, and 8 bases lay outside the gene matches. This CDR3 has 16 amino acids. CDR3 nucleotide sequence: TGTGCCAGCAGCCCGCCTGCGGGAGTCGGCACAGATACGCAGTATTTT. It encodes CASSPPAGVGTDTQYF.

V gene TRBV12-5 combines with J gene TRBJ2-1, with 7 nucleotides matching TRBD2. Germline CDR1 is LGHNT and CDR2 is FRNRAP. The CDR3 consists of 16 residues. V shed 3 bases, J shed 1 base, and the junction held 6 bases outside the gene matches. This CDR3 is CASGFLSSGSYNEQFF. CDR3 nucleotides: TGTGCTAGTGGTTTCCTCTCTAGCGGTTCCTACAATGAGCAGTTCTTC.

The CDR3 loop is CASSPIGGTEQFF. The DNA for the CDR3 is TGTGCCAGTAGTCCAATTGGCGGGACTGAGCAGTTCTTC. The chain links TRBV19 to TRBJ2-1; a weak D match, TRBD2 (6 bases). CDR3 size: 13 residues. Looked up from germline, CDR1 is LNHDA and CDR2 is SQIVND (reference sequence). V was trimmed by 5 bases and J by 9 bases, leaving 14 bases between them.

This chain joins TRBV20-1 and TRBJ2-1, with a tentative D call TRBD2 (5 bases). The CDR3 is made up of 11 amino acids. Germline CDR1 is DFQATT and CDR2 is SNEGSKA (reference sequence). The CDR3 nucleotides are TGCGGACTCCCCTATTACAATGAGCAGTTCTTC. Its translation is CGLPYYNEQFF.

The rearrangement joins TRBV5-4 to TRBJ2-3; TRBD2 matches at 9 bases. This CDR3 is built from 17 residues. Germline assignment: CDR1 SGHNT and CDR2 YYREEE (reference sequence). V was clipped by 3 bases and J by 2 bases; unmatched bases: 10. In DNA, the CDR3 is TGTGCCAGCAGCTACTTTCTAGCGGGGATCAACACAGATACGCAGTATTTT. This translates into CASSYFLAGINTDTQYF.

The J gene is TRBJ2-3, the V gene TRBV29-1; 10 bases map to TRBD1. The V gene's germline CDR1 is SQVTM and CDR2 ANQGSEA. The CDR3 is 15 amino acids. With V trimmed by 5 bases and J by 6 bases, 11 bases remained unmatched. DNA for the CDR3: TGCAGCGTTCCTCGGGACAGGGGAGGTGCGGATACGCAGTATTTT. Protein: CSVPRDRGGADTQYF.